This T cell receptor (beta chain) is from a study of cytomegalovirus exposure and HLA in healthy donors. Study-wide context: The study's early data release held 80 million to 95 million unique TCRs from HLA-typed donors. Points from the study as a whole: Some V segments, TRBV6-2 and TRBV6-3 among them, were indistinguishable and were therefore excluded.

About this clone itself: What it binds is not known.

The primer mix had 60 Vbeta and 13 Jbeta primers. Produced via immunoSEQ multiplex PCR; TCRdb's table is partial and in-frame only. Of around 150,000 clones detected, around four fifths appear once; the ten largest clones hold 1.5%. There were likely unrecorded immune exposures, though donors were nominally healthy when sampled. J lost 7 bases, V lost 0 bases, and 8 bases had no gene match. Germline V gives CDR1 SGDLS, CDR2 YYNGEE. This CDR3 has 17 residues. Sequenced: PBMCs. This TCR was recovered from a man aged 40-49 years in good health and CMV-seronegative. This rearrangement joins TRBV9 to TRBJ2-1; 12 bases map to TRBD1. The CDR3 here is CASSVGVGTGGKNEQFF. CDR3 bases: TGTGCCAGCAGCGTAGGAGTGGGGACAGGGGGCAAGAATGAGCAGTTCTTC. The full variable domain, in which reference TRBV9 and TRBJ2-1 provide the parts outside the CDR3, is DSGVTQTPKHLITATGQRVTLRCSPRSGDLSVYWYQQSLDQGLQFLIQYYNGEERAKGNILERFSAQQFPDLHSELNLSSLELGDSALYFCASSVGVGTGGKNEQFFGPGTRLTVL.